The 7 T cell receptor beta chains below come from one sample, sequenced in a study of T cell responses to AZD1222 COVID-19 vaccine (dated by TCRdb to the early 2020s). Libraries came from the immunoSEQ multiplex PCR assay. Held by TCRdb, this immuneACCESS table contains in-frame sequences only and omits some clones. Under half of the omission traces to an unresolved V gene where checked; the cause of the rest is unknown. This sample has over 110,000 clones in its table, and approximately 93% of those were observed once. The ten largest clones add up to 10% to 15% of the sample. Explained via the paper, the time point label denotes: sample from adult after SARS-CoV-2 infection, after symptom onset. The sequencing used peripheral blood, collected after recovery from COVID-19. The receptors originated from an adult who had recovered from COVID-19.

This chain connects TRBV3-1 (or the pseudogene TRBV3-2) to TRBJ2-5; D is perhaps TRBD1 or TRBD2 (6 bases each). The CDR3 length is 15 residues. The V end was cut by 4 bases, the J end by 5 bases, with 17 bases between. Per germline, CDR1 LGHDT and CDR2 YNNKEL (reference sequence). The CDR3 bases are TGTGCCAGCAGCCCGGGGTCAGGGGAGGAGGAGACCCAGTACTTC. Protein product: CASSPGSGEEETQYF.

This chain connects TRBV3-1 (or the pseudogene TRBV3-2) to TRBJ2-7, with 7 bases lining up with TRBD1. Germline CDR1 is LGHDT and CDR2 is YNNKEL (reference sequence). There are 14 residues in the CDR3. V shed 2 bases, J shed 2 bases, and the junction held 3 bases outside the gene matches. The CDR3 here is CASSQYQGAYEQYF. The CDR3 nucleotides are TGTGCCAGCAGCCAATACCAGGGGGCCTACGAGCAGTACTTC.

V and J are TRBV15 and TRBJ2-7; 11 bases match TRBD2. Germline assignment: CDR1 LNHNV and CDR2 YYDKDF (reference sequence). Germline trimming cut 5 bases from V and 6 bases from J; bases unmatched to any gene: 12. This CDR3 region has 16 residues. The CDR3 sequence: CATSGKTTSGSPEQYF. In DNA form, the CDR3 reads TGTGCCACCAGCGGAAAAACAACTAGCGGGAGTCCCGAGCAGTACTTC.

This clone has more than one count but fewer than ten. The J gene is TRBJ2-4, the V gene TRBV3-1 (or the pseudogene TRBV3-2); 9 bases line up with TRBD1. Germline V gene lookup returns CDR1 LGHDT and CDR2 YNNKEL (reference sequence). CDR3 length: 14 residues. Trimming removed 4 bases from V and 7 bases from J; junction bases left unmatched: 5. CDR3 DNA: TGTGCCAGCAGCCTTCGGACAGGGGTGAACATTCAGTACTTC. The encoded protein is CASSLRTGVNIQYF.

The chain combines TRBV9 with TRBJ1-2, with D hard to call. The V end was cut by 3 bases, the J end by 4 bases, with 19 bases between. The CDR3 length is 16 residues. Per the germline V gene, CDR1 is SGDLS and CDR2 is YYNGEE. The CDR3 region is CASSGPPPAGLYGYTF. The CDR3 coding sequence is TGTGCCAGCAGCGGACCCCCCCCGGCAGGACTCTATGGCTACACCTTC.

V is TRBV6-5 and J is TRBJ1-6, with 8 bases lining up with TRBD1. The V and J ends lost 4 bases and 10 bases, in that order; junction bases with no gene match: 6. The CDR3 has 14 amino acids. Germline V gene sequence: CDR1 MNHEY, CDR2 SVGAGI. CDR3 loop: CASSLDRVNSPLHF. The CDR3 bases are TGTGCCAGCAGTTTGGACAGGGTGAACTCACCCCTCCACTTT.

The CDR3 spells CASSPGQAPGETQYF. The CDR3 DNA sequence: TGTGCCAGCAGCCCAGGACAGGCGCCTGGGGAGACCCAGTACTTC. The chain combines TRBV7-3 with TRBJ2-5, with 7 bases aligning to TRBD1. CDR1 and CDR2 (germline): SGHTA, FQGTGA. The CDR3 has 15 residues. The ends lost 5 bases at V and 5 bases at J; junction bases unmatched: 11.